These 2 T cell receptor beta chains were sequenced from one sample in a study of vaccination effects on CD4 cells after COVID-19. Sequencing was performed with immunoSEQ multiplex PCR; in TCRdb, only in-frame clones are kept and a portion is missing. This table has about 50,000 clones, around 70% appearing once. Their antigen targets remain unknown. Antigen-specific CD4+ T cells were expanded (with viral peptide pools) by the ViraFEST assay ahead of sequencing. Investigators separated out CD4+ T cells once around 11 days of culture had passed. Either the mRNA-1273 or the BNT162b2 vaccine was given to participants as two doses. The source material was CD4+ T cells from PBMCs cultured with HCoV-OC43 spike peptides, sampled after COVID-19 vaccination. Specified subset: HCoV-OC43 spike overlapping peptide pool stimulation. Receptors were obtained from a human donor who received a COVID-19 vaccine.

Only one count was recorded for this clone. This chain uses TRBV6-5 with TRBJ1-2; 7 bases are a match to TRBD1. The germline V gene has CDR1 MNHEY and CDR2 SVGAGI. The CDR3 sequence is 15 residues long. With 0 bases clipped from V and 6 bases from J, the junction kept 7 bases outside the gene matches. The CDR3 loop is CASSYSIQGGDGYTF. The CDR3, as DNA: TGTGCCAGCAGTTACTCTATCCAGGGGGGAGATGGCTACACCTTC.

The chain carries TRBV2 and TRBJ2-7; TRBD2 matches at 7 bases. CDR1 SNHLY and CDR2 FYNNEI come from the germline V gene. V shed 5 bases and J 5 bases; nucleotides not matched to a gene: 9. This CDR3 has 14 amino acids. CDR3: CASSYLGGGDEQYF. The CDR3 bases are TGTGCCAGCAGTTATCTGGGGGGAGGGGACGAGCAGTACTTC. The complete variable domain, with remaining parts taken from reference TRBV2 and TRBJ2-7, reads EPEVTQTPSHQVTQMGQEVILRCVPISNHLYFYWYRQILGQKVEFLVSFYNNEISEKSEIFDDQFSVERPDGSNFTLKIRSTKLEDSAMYFCASSYLGGGDEQYFGPGTRLTVT.